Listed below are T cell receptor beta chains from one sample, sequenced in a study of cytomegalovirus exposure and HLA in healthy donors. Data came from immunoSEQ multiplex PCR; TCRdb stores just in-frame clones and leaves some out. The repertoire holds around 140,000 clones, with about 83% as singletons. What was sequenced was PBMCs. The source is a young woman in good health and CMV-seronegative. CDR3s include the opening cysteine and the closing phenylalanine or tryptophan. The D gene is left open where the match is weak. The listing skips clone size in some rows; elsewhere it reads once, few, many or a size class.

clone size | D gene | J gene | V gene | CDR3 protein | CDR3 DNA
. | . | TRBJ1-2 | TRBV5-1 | CASSLGSGSNYGYTF | TGCGCCAGCAGCTTGGGGTCAGGGTCTAACTATGGCTACACCTTC
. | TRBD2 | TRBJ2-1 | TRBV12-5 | CASAYIPGLAGGASYNEQFF | TGTGCTAGTGCCTATATACCGGGACTAGCGGGAGGGGCGTCCTACAATGAGCAGTTCTTC
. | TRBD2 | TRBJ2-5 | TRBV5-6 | CASSWLGLAGAWETQYF | TGTGCCAGCAGCTGGCTGGGACTAGCGGGGGCGTGGGAGACCCAGTACTTC
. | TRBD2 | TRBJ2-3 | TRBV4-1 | CASSQAAGGDTQYF | TGCGCCAGCAGCCAGGCGGCGGGGGGAGATACGCAGTATTTT
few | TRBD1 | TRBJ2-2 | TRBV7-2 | CASSRTDRDYTGELFF | TGTGCCAGCAGCCGCACGGACAGGGATTACACCGGGGAGCTGTTTTTT
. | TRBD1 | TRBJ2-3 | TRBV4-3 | CASSPIGDRGFADTQYF | TGCGCCAGCAGCCCCATTGGGGACAGGGGATTCGCCGATACGCAGTATTTT
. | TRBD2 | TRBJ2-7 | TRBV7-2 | CASSQAPGLGNSYEQYF | TGTGCCAGCAGCCAGGCTCCAGGACTAGGGAACTCCTACGAGCAGTACTTC
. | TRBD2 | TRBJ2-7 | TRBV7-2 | CASSFWTSGREQYF | TGTGCCAGCAGCTTCTGGACTAGCGGGAGAGAGCAGTACTTC
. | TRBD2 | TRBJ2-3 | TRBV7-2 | CASSFPSGGANTQYF | TGTGCCAGCAGCTTTCCTAGCGGGGGGGCCAATACGCAGTATTTT
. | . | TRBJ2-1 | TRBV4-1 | CASGPWDEQFF | TGCGCCAGCGGGCCCTGGGATGAGCAGTTCTTC
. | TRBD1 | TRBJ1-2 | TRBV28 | CASSQGQGYGYTF | TGTGCCAGCTCCCAGGGACAGGGTTATGGCTACACCTTC
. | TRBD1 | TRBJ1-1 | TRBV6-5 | CASTLSGTGGTEAFF | TGTGCCAGCACCCTTTCCGGGACAGGGGGCACTGAAGCTTTCTTT
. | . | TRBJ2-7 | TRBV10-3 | CAISASRNNYEQYF | TGTGCCATCAGTGCTTCCAGGAATAACTACGAGCAGTACTTC
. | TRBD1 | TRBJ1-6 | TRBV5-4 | CASSLGTGRSYNSPLHF | TGTGCCAGCAGCTTGGGGACAGGGCGCTCCTATAATTCACCCCTCCACTTT
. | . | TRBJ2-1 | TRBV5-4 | CASSSSGLDYEQFF | TGTGCCAGCAGCTCCAGCGGTTTAGATTATGAGCAGTTCTTC
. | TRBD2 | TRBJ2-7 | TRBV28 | CASSFSLGLARTISYEQYF | TGTGCCAGCAGTTTCTCCTTAGGACTAGCGCGGACAATCTCCTACGAGCAGTACTTC
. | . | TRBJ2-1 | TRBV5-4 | CASSPIAVSYNEQFF | TGTGCCAGCAGCCCCATAGCGGTCTCCTACAATGAGCAGTTCTTC
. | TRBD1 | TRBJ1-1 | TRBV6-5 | CASNLDRAGNTEAFF | TGTGCCAGCAACCTGGACAGGGCAGGGAACACTGAAGCTTTCTTT
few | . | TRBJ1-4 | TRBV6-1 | CASSTRDSEKLFF | TGTGCCAGCAGTACCCGGGACTCTGAAAAACTGTTTTTT
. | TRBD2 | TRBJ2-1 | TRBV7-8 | CASNTWWAGGPGEQFF | TGTGCCAGCAACACTTGGTGGGCGGGAGGGCCAGGTGAGCAGTTCTTC
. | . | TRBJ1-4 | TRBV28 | CASSDQGSEKLFF | TGTGCCAGCAGCGATCAGGGGTCGGAAAAACTGTTTTTT